A single sample gave rise to the 31 T cell receptor beta chains below, sequenced in a study of type 1 and type 2 diabetes patients. PCR was run on genomic DNA. A primer set of 30 forward and 13 reverse primers amplified the CDR3. TCRdb reprocessed the multiplex PCR reads via MiXCR and lists one record per CDR3 protein. The sample contains some 250,000 distinct CDR3 sequences, approximately 50% of which appear only once. Sequenced material: peripheral blood mononuclear cells (PBMCs). The receptors derive from a man between 18 and 29 years old with type 2 diabetes.

Details on this clonotype: This may come from a read error, since a much larger clone is one base off. This CDR3 fails to terminate in the conserved phenylalanine or tryptophan, so it likely reflects a read error. The gene calls are TRBV14 and TRBJ2-7; D gene ambiguous. Germline CDR1 and CDR2: SGHDN and FVKESK. This CDR3 comprises 11 residues. V was trimmed by 2 bases and J by 2 bases, leaving 1 base between them. The CDR3 DNA follows: TGTGCCAGCAGCCAAACCTACGAGCAGTACCTC. Protein sequence: CASSQTYEQYL.

This clonotype was seen only a few times. The chain couples TRBV2 to TRBJ1-4; the D is unclear. Germline V gene sequence: CDR1 SNHLY, CDR2 FYNNEI. V lost 5 bases and J lost 5, with 15 bases in between. The CDR3 has 15 amino acids. The CDR3 loop is CASSQTPVLNEKLFF. CDR3 sequence (DNA): TGTGCCAGCAGTCAAACACCCGTATTAAATGAAAAACTGTTTTTT.

The chain employs TRBV4-1 and TRBJ2-5; D is undetermined. The CDR3 is made up of 17 amino acids. V lost 0 bases and J lost 4, with 18 bases in between. Germline V gene lookup returns CDR1 MGHRA and CDR2 YSYEKL. The CDR3 nucleotides read TGCGCCAGCAGCCAAGATGAACTCCTAGGGTTCGGAGAGACCCAGTACTTC. Encoded protein: CASSQDELLGFGETQYF.

The chain employs TRBV6-6 and TRBJ2-3, with 8 bases lining up with TRBD2. J was trimmed by 2 bases and V by 10 bases; bases with no gene match: 5. The CDR3 loop spans 13 amino acids. Germline V gene data show CDR1 as MNHNY and CDR2 as SVGAGI (reference sequence). CDR3 DNA: TGTGCCACCGGGGGGGCGCACACAGATACGCAGTATTTT. Its protein is CATGGAHTDTQYF.

A remark on this clonotype: The junction and the germline gene differ at one end; a read error may be behind it. The rearrangement uses TRBV20-1 and TRBJ2-7; TRBD1 is a possible D gene (5 bases). Germline lookup yields CDR1 DFQATT and CDR2 SNEGSKA (reference sequence). CDR3 length equals 16 residues. CDR3 loop: CSARDMETLGLYERYF. In DNA form, the CDR3 reads TGCAGTGCTAGAGATATGGAAACCTTGGGGCTCTACGAGCGGTACTTC.

There are many counts of this clonotype. V usage is TRBV2 and J usage is TRBJ2-7, with D hard to call. Between the trimmed V and J ends, which lost 5 bases and 2 bases, there was a span of 16 bases. This CDR3 contains 15 residues. In germline, CDR1 is SNHLY, CDR2 FYNNEI. CDR3 amino acids: CASSTENDLTYEQYF. CDR3 nucleotides: TGTGCCAGCAGTACTGAAAACGACCTAACCTACGAGCAGTACTTC.

V and J are TRBV7-3 and TRBJ2-5; maybe TRBD1 (6 bases). This CDR3 is built from 13 residues. V dropped 5 bases and J dropped 6 bases, with 13 bases sitting between them. Looked up from germline, CDR1 is SGHTA and CDR2 is FQGTGA. CDR3 in DNA: TGTGCCAGCAGCCAGGACAGACGGCAGACCCAGTACTTC. The encoded protein is CASSQDRRQTQYF.

This clonotype was seen at least ten times. V gene TRBV2 combines with J gene TRBJ1-1; no definite D call. The CDR3 covers 12 residues. Trimming removed 3 bases from V and 8 bases from J, with 10 bases in between. Germline CDR1 and CDR2: SNHLY and FYNNEI. CDR3 DNA sequence: TGTGCCAGCAGTGACTTCGGAAGGGAAGCTTTCTTT. Translation: CASSDFGREAFF. Full variable domain (missing parts from reference TRBV2 and TRBJ1-1): EPEVTQTPSHQVTQMGQEVILRCVPISNHLYFYWYRQILGQKVEFLVSFYNNEISEKSEIFDDQFSVERPDGSNFTLKIRSTKLEDSAMYFCASSDFGREAFFGQGTRLTVV.

This rearrangement joins TRBV10-2 to TRBJ2-1; 16 nucleotides line up with TRBD2. This CDR3 is built from 18 residues. With V trimmed by 6 bases and J by 6 bases, 11 bases remained unmatched. Germline CDR1 and CDR2: WSHSY and SAAADI. As DNA, the CDR3 is TGCGCCAGCAGAGACGGGACTAGCGGGGGGGCCAGGGGCAATGAGCAGTTCTTC. Translating gives CASRDGTSGGARGNEQFF.

V gene TRBV12-3 or TRBV12-4 combines with J gene TRBJ2-7, with a weak D call TRBD1 (6 bases). CDR3 length: 13 amino acids. V was cut by 6 bases and J by 1 base, with 10 bases left in between. For the CDR3, the DNA is TGTGCCAGCAGACAGGACAGTTCCTACGAGCAGTACTTC. It yields the protein CASRQDSSYEQYF.

The V and J genes are TRBV9 and TRBJ2-7; maybe TRBD2 (6 bases). Per germline, CDR1 SGDLS and CDR2 YYNGEE. This CDR3 has 14 residues. Trimming shortened V by 7 bases and J by 3 bases, and 17 bases separated the two germline ends. The CDR3, as DNA: TGTGCCAGCGCGGGGTGGGGACTCAACTACGAGCAGTACTTC. Amino acid sequence: CASAGWGLNYEQYF.

This sequence joins TRBV7-2 and TRBJ2-7; 8 nucleotides match TRBD2. CDR1 is SGHTA, CDR2 FQGNSA, per germline. After removal of 3 bases from V and 2 bases from J, the junction contained 3 bases not matched to a gene. The CDR3 spans 14 residues. As DNA, the CDR3 is TGTGCCAGCAGCTTCGGGGGGGCCGCCTACGAGCAGTACTTC. Encoded protein: CASSFGGAAYEQYF.

This clonotype was counted a few times. The J gene is TRBJ2-1, the V gene TRBV19, with TRBD1 matching 9 bases. The V gene end was trimmed by 6 bases and the J gene end by 11 bases; junction bases not matched to a gene: 14. The CDR3 length is 15 residues. Germline V gene sequence: CDR1 LNHDA, CDR2 SQIVND (reference sequence). The DNA of the CDR3 is TGTGCCAGTAGCAGGAGGACAGGGGAGAGGGAAAAGCAGTTCTTC. Protein sequence: CASSRRTGEREKQFF.

The chain couples TRBV2 to TRBJ2-5; TRBD1 matches at 11 bases. V lost 2 bases and J lost 9; bases outside the gene matches: 5. CDR1 and CDR2 (germline): SNHLY, FYNNEI. The CDR3 runs 14 residues. The DNA of the CDR3 is TGTGCCAGCAGTGAAAACTGGGACAGGGGGTCCCAGTACTTC. Amino acid sequence: CASSENWDRGSQYF.

This chain links TRBV27 with TRBJ2-7; TRBD1 matches 7 bases. The CDR3 length is 14 residues. In germline, CDR1 is MNHEY, CDR2 SMNVEV (reference sequence). The V segment lost 3 bases and the J segment 5 bases; nucleotides outside the gene matches: 7. Here the CDR3 DNA reads TGTGCCAGCAGTTTCGCCAGGGGGATCAACGAGCAGTACTTC. It yields the protein CASSFARGINEQYF.

This rearrangement joins TRBV6-1 to TRBJ2-1, with 11 bases identical to TRBD2. The CDR3 contains 16 residues. The germline V gene encodes CDR1 MNHNS and CDR2 SASEGT. J was trimmed by 3 bases and V by 4 bases; bases with no gene match: 5. Here the CDR3 DNA reads TGTGCCAGCAGTGGCGGGACTAGCGGTATCTACAATGAGCAGTTCTTC. As protein: CASSGGTSGIYNEQFF.

V and J are TRBV6-2 or TRBV6-3 and TRBJ1-6; 7 bases line up with TRBD1. This CDR3 region has 16 residues. Germline-derived CDR1 and CDR2 are MNHEY and SVGEGT. V lost 2 bases and J lost 10; bases outside the gene matches: 11. CDR3 bases: TGTGCCAGCAGTTACCGGGACAGACCTTTTGACTCACCCCTCCACTTT. Encoded protein: CASSYRDRPFDSPLHF.

The V call is TRBV28, the J call TRBJ2-7; D gene unclear. The V and J ends lost 0 bases and 5 bases respectively, with 5 bases between them. The CDR3 loop spans 12 amino acids. Germline V lookup: CDR1 MDHEN, CDR2 SYDVKM. The CDR3 region is CASSLWPHEQYF. CDR3 nucleotides: TGTGCCAGCAGTTTATGGCCACACGAGCAGTACTTC.

This chain uses TRBV9 with TRBJ2-1; D uncertain. Germline values: CDR1 SGDLS, CDR2 YYNGEE. V was clipped by 4 bases and J by 3 bases, with 8 bases between them. This CDR3 is 13 amino acids long. CDR3 region: CASSKEGYNEQFF. The CDR3 nucleotides are TGTGCCAGCAGCAAAGAAGGCTACAATGAGCAGTTCTTC.

This clonotype appeared a few times. Compared with germline, one end of the junction differs, possibly owing to a read error. This chain uses TRBV7-6 with TRBJ1-1; 7 bases line up with TRBD1. The V gene's germline CDR1 is SGHVS and CDR2 FNYEAQ. The length of the CDR3 is 15 residues. CDR3 sequence reads: CASSQGQTLNTEAFF. CDR3 sequence (DNA): TGCGCCAGCAGCCAGGGACAGACTTTGAACACTGAAGCTTTCTTT.

This sequence joins TRBV10-3 and TRBJ2-7; tentatively, D is TRBD2 (6 bases). Germline CDR1 and CDR2: ENHRY and SYGVKD. The CDR3 totals 19 residues. Between the trimmed V and J ends, which lost 0 bases and 0 bases, there was a span of 21 bases. The DNA of the CDR3 is TGTGCCATCAGTGAGTCGACCGGGGGTGGAGGACCTCACTCCTACGAGCAGTACTTC. Encoded protein: CAISESTGGGGPHSYEQYF.

The chain is built from TRBV29-1 and TRBJ2-5, with no clear D. The CDR3 is 13 residues long. The germline gives CDR1 SQVTM, CDR2 ANQGSEA. V lost 0 bases to trimming and J lost 5 bases, with 10 bases between them. This chain's CDR3 is CSVEDLAVETQYF. The CDR3, as DNA: TGCAGCGTTGAAGATCTTGCGGTGGAGACCCAGTACTTC.

V gene TRBV10-3 combines with J gene TRBJ2-2; 7 bases are shared with TRBD1. This CDR3 is built from 15 residues. The V segment lost 10 bases and the J segment 1 base; nucleotides outside the gene matches: 9. The V gene's germline CDR1 is ENHRY and CDR2 SYGVKD. The CDR3 spells CASSEGQMNTGELFF. The CDR3 DNA is TGTGCCAGCTCAGAGGGACAGATGAACACCGGGGAGCTGTTTTTT.

This clonotype was observed many times. The V and J genes are TRBV2 and TRBJ1-2, with 10 bases identical to TRBD1. This CDR3 comprises 12 residues. Germline V lookup: CDR1 SNHLY, CDR2 FYNNEI. Trimming removed 6 bases from V and 8 bases from J; junction bases left unmatched: 3. The CDR3 sequence is CASRTGGIGYTF. The CDR3 DNA reads TGTGCCAGCAGGACAGGGGGCATCGGCTACACCTTC.

V usage is TRBV20-1 and J usage is TRBJ2-5; D uncertain. The germline V gene encodes CDR1 DFQATT and CDR2 SNEGSKA (reference sequence). The CDR3 loop spans 14 amino acids. Trimming pared 4 bases from V and 5 bases from J, leaving 17 bases between. CDR3 amino acids: CSANDRTVRETQYF. In DNA form, the CDR3 reads TGCAGTGCTAACGACCGGACGGTTCGGGAGACCCAGTACTTC.

This clonotype was recorded a few times. V gene TRBV6-5 combines with J gene TRBJ2-5, with a possible D match to TRBD1 (6 bases). Trimming took off 4 bases at V and 2 bases at J, with 11 bases between the two ends. The CDR3 runs 14 residues. Germline V gene lookup returns CDR1 MNHEY and CDR2 SVGAGI. In DNA, the CDR3 is TGTGCCAGCAGTTTCGGACAGACACAAGAGACCCAGTACTTC. Residues: CASSFGQTQETQYF.

This chain joins TRBV7-2 and TRBJ2-1, with TRBD2 identical over 13 bases. The CDR3 totals 15 residues. In germline, CDR1 is SGHTA, CDR2 FQGNSA. Trimming cost V 5 bases and J 9 bases; bases outside gene matches: 7. The CDR3 coding sequence is TGTGCCAGCAGCCTAGGGACTAGCGGGGCGGGTGAGCAGTTCTTC. Protein product: CASSLGTSGAGEQFF.

The chain carries TRBV4-2 and TRBJ2-2; maybe TRBD1 (6 bases). Germline V gene lookup returns CDR1 LGHNA and CDR2 YNFKEQ. The CDR3 is 14 residues long. Trimming removed 4 bases from V and 4 bases from J, with 10 bases in between. CDR3 coding DNA: TGTGCCAGCAGCCTGGACAGAGTCACCGGGGAGCTGTTTTTT. Amino acid sequence: CASSLDRVTGELFF.

The chain links TRBV4-2 to TRBJ2-7; D gene ambiguous. This CDR3 has 15 residues. V lost 0 bases and J 4 bases, leaving 13 bases between the germline ends. Germline CDR1 LGHNA, CDR2 YNFKEQ. The CDR3 coding sequence is TGTGCCAGCAGCCAAGATTTAGTGGCAGTATACGAGCAGTACTTC. Its translation is CASSQDLVAVYEQYF.

This clonotype was observed a handful of times. V is TRBV7-2 and J is TRBJ2-5; 9 nucleotides align to TRBD2. The V gene end was trimmed by 0 bases and the J gene end by 6 bases; junction bases not matched to a gene: 5. This CDR3 comprises 15 residues. Looked up from germline, CDR1 is SGHTA and CDR2 is FQGNSA. The CDR3 loop is CASSLAGTSSKTQYF. The CDR3 nucleotides are TGTGCCAGCAGCTTAGCGGGGACTAGCAGTAAGACCCAGTACTTC.

The V and J genes are TRBV20-1 and TRBJ1-1, with D tentatively TRBD1 (6 bases). CDR3 length: 14 amino acids. V lost 2 bases and J lost 4, with 14 bases in between. The germline V gene encodes CDR1 DFQATT and CDR2 SNEGSKA (reference sequence). CDR3 region: CSARNVGAGTEAFF. CDR3 sequence (DNA): TGCAGTGCTAGAAATGTGGGGGCGGGCACTGAAGCTTTCTTT.